This T cell receptor beta chain was profiled in a study of cytomegalovirus exposure and HLA in healthy donors. Study-level background: Both the 120 validation repertoires and the approximately 640 first-cohort repertoires used the same platform, as reported by a later analysis. The study's findings and limits: The study put around 180 TCR beta chains on its list as cytomegalovirus-associated. Among TCR sequences, most were rare, though some public TCRs appeared in many donors. Under in vitro conditions, three CMV-associated chains were confirmed as specific for CMV antigens.

The method was immunoSEQ multiplex PCR; TCRdb's version includes in-frame clones alone and lacks a portion of them. Of about 110,000 clones listed, about 88% are singletons. A note on this clone: Its antigen remains unidentified.

The CDR3 consists of 15 residues. Germline assignment: CDR1 LNHDA and CDR2 SQIVND (reference sequence). Trimming shortened V by 3 bases and J by 2 bases, and 11 bases separated the two germline ends. This receptor was taken from a woman aged 18-35 years in good health and CMV-seropositive. The sample taken for sequencing was PBMCs. V usage is TRBV19 and J usage is TRBJ1-5; possibly TRBD1 for D (6 bases). The CDR3 loop reads CASSMSSGGNQPQHF. In DNA, the CDR3 is TGTGCCAGTAGTATGTCTTCAGGGGGCAATCAGCCCCAGCATTTT.